Following are 9 T cell receptor beta chains from one sample sequenced in a study of T cells in Graves' hyperthyroidism and ophthalmopathy. Regions amplified from RNA transcripts were the TCR beta CDR3 regions. The TCR CDR3 was amplified in a first-round RT-PCR using the HTBI primer set. TCRdb reprocessed the multiplex PCR reads with MiXCR, giving one entry per CDR3 protein. The sample records 600,000 to 900,000 distinct CDR3 sequences, roughly 15% being singletons. Sample: blood. The origin of the receptors is a man aged 18 to 30 with Graves' hyperthyroidism.

This clonotype was counted ten times or more. The chain employs TRBV28 and TRBJ2-7; no clear D. V dropped 3 bases and J dropped 4 bases, with 10 bases sitting between them. Germline V gene data show CDR1 as MDHEN and CDR2 as SYDVKM. The CDR3 is 13 residues long. For the CDR3, the DNA is TGTGCCAGCAGTTTTCGCGCCACATACGAGCAGTACTTC. This encodes CASSFRATYEQYF.

This clonotype was detected only a few times. This chain links TRBV29-1 with TRBJ1-2, with D perhaps TRBD1 (5 bases). Germline V gene lookup returns CDR1 SQVTM and CDR2 ANQGSEA. V gave up 6 bases and J gave up 0 bases, with 14 bases separating them. The CDR3 sequence is 14 residues long. In nucleotides, the CDR3 is TGCAGCGTCCGGGGCGGGTATCCTAACTATGGCTACACCTTC. Translated, it gives CSVRGGYPNYGYTF.

This clonotype has ten or more counts. CDR3 in DNA: TGTGCCAGCAGTCGAACACAGAGACGGGGAGATACGCAGTATTTT. Its translation is CASSRTQRRGDTQYF. The chain links TRBV27 to TRBJ2-3, with TRBD2 as a possible D gene (5 bases). CDR1 is MNHEY and CDR2 is SMNVEV in the germline V gene (reference sequence). Trimming took 5 bases from V and 5 from J, leaving 17 bases between them. CDR3 length: 15 amino acids.

This clonotype was seen many times. The chain employs TRBV27 and TRBJ2-1, with 11 bases that match TRBD2. CDR1 and CDR2 (germline): MNHEY, SMNVEV (reference sequence). V lost 6 bases, J lost 7 bases, and 17 bases stayed unmatched. The CDR3 extends over 18 amino acids. The chain's CDR3 is CASSPPPLSGRARNEQFF. In DNA form, the CDR3 reads TGTGCCAGCAGCCCGCCGCCCCTTAGCGGGAGGGCCAGAAATGAGCAGTTCTTC.

This clonotype was counted ten times or more. The chain is built from TRBV20-1 and TRBJ1-2; TRBD1 matches at 8 bases. The CDR3 has 15 residues. The junction had 14 bases not matched to a gene; V was cut back by 6 bases and J by 5 bases. Germline V gives CDR1 DFQATT, CDR2 SNEGSKA (reference sequence). For the CDR3, the DNA is TGCAGTGCCCTCGGAGAGGCAGGGGGCGCATATGGCTACACCTTC. Translation gives CSALGEAGGAYGYTF.

V gene TRBV4-2 combines with J gene TRBJ1-2, with TRBD1 matching 7 bases. Trimming took 2 bases from V and 2 from J; bases not matched to a gene: 8. The CDR3 runs to 16 residues. Germline assignment: CDR1 LGHNA and CDR2 YNFKEQ. The CDR3 loop is CASSQLSGTANYGYTF. CDR3 DNA sequence: TGTGCCAGCAGCCAACTCTCCGGGACAGCAAACTATGGCTACACCTTC.

The chain carries TRBV19 and TRBJ2-7; weak D call: TRBD1 (5 bases). CDR3 size: 14 residues. Trimming took 3 bases from V and 2 from J, leaving 11 bases between them. In germline, CDR1 is LNHDA, CDR2 SQIVND (reference sequence). The CDR3 spells CASSMGQGPYEQYF. The CDR3 DNA sequence: TGTGCCAGTAGTATGGGTCAGGGTCCCTACGAGCAGTACTTC.

Remarks on this clonotype: Possible read error: a much larger clone is one base away. This chain links TRBV28 with TRBJ2-7; D possibly corresponds to TRBD2 (6 bases). CDR1 is MDHEN, CDR2 SYDVKM, per germline. The CDR3 has 14 amino acids. CDR3 loop: CANSSAGQSDEQYF. The DNA of the CDR3 is TGTGCCAACAGTTCGGCGGGGCAGTCCGACGAGCAGTACTTC.

The chain uses TRBV7-8 and TRBJ2-1; no clear D gene. The V gene's germline CDR1 is SGHVS and CDR2 FQNEAQ. V shed 0 bases and J shed 9 bases, with 15 bases lying between them. This CDR3 comprises 15 residues. The CDR3 nucleotides read TGTGCCAGCAGCTTAGCGGCCCAGGTGACCGGTGAGCAGTTCTTC. It codes for CASSLAAQVTGEQFF.